This TCR beta chain was obtained from a study of T cells in Graves' hyperthyroidism and ophthalmopathy. Amplification of TCR beta CDR3 regions used RNA as the template. TCR CDR3 regions were first amplified by RT-PCR with HTBI primers. TCRdb processed the multiplex PCR reads anew with MiXCR; each CDR3 protein has one entry. The sample comprises 300,000 to 500,000 distinct CDR3 sequences, 11% to 15% of which are singletons, and over 25% rests with the top ten. This CDR3 has 13 residues. CDR1 and CDR2 from the germline V gene are MNHNS and SASEGT. V dropped 5 bases and J dropped 3 bases, with 9 bases sitting between them.

The chain has TRBV6-1 and TRBJ2-3; unclear D gene. This sequence originates from a man between 50 and 59 years old with Graves' ophthalmopathy. The sample comprised blood. The CDR3 region is CASSPIVTDTQYF. The CDR3 nucleotides read TGTGCCAGCAGTCCTATCGTAACAGATACGCAGTATTTT.